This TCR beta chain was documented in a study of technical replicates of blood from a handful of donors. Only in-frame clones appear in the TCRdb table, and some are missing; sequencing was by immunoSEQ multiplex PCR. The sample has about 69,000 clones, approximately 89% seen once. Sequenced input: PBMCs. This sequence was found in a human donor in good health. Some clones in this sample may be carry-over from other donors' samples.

The CDR3 nucleotides read TGTGCCAGCAGTTTTGCGAGACTCCCCTACGAGCAGTACTTC. Amino acid sequence: CASSFARLPYEQYF. This chain links TRBV28 with TRBJ2-7; D remains unclear. Germline V gene sequence: CDR1 MDHEN, CDR2 SYDVKM. The V gene lost 3 bases and the J gene lost 2 bases, with 11 bases spanning the gap. The CDR3 extends over 14 amino acids. The whole variable domain, filled in from reference TRBV28 and TRBJ2-7, reads DVKVTQSSRYLVKRTGEKVFLECVQDMDHENMFWYRQDPGLGLRLIYFSYDVKMKEKGDIPEGYSVSREKKERFSLILESASTNQTSMYLCASSFARLPYEQYFGPGTRLTVT.